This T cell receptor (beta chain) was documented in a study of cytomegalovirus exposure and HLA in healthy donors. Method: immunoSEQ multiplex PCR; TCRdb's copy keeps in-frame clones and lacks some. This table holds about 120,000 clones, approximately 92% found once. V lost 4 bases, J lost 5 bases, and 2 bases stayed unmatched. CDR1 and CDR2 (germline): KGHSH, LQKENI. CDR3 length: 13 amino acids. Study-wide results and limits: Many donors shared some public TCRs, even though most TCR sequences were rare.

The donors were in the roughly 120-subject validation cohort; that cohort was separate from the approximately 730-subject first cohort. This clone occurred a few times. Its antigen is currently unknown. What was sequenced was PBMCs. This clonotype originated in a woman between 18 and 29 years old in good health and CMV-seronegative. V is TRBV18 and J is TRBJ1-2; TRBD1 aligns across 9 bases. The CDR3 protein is CASSLGQGYGYTF. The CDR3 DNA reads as TGTGCCAGCTCACTCGGACAGGGGTATGGCTACACCTTC. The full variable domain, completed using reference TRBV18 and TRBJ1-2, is NAGVMQNPRHLVRRRGQEARLRCSPMKGHSHVYWYRQLPEEGLKFMVYLQKENIIDESGMPKERFSAEFPKEGPSILRIQQVVRGDSAAYFCASSLGQGYGYTFGSGTRLTVV.